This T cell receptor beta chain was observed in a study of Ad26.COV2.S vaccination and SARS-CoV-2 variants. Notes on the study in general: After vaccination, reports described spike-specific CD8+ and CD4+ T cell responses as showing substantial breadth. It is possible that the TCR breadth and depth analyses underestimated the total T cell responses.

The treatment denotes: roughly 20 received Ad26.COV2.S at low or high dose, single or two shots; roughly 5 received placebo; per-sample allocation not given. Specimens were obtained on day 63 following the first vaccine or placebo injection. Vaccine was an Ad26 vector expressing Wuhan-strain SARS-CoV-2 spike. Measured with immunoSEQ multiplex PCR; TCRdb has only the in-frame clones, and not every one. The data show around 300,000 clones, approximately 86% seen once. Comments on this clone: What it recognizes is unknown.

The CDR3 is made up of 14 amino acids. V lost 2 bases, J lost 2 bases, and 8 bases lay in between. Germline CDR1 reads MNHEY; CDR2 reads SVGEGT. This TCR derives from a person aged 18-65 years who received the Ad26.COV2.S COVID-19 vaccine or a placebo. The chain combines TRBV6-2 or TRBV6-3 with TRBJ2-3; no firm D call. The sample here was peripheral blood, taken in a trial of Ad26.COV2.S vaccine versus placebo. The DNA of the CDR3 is TGTGCCAGCAGTTACGGCGACTTCACAGATACGCAGTATTTT. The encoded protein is CASSYGDFTDTQYF.